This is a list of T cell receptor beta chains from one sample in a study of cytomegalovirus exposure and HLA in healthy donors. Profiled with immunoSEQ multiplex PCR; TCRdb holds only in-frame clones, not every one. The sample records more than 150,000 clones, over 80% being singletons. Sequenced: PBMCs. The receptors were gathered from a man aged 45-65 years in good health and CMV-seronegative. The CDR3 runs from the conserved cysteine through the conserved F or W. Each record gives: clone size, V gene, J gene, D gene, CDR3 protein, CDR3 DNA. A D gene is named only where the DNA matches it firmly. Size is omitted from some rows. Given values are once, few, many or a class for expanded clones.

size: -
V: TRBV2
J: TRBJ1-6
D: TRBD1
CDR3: CASRPRTGGDSPLHF
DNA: TGTGCCAGCAGACCAAGGACAGGGGGTGATTCACCCCTCCACTTT

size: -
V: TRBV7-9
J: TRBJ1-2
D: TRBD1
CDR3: CASTGDVRGYGYTF
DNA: TGTGCCAGCACCGGTGACGTCAGGGGGTATGGCTACACCTTC

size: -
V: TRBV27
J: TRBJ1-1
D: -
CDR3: CASSSFMTGKNTEAFF
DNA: TGTGCCAGCAGTTCTTTTATGACAGGAAAGAACACTGAAGCTTTCTTT

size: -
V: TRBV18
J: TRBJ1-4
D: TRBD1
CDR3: CASSPDRAPNEKLFF
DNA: TGTGCCAGCTCACCTGACAGGGCCCCTAATGAAAAACTGTTTTTT

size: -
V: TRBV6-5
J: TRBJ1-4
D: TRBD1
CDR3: CASSSTGTGNEKLFF
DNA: TGTGCCAGCAGTTCGACCGGGACAGGAAATGAAAAACTGTTTTTT

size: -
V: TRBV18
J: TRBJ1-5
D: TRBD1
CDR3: CASSPGQGTQTLQHF
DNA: TGTGCCAGCTCACCAGGACAGGGGACTCAGACCCTTCAGCATTTT

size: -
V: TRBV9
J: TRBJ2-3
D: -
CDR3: CASSVAITDTQYF
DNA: TGTGCCAGCAGCGTAGCCATCACAGATACGCAGTATTTT

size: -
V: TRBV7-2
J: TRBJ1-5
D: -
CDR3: CASSYRTGGNQPQHF
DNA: TGTGCCAGCAGCTACCGGACGGGGGGGAATCAGCCCCAGCATTTT

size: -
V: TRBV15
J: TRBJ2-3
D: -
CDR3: CATSKLTDTQYF
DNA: TGTGCCACCAGCAAACTCACAGATACGCAGTATTTT

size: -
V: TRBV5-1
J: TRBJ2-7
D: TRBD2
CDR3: CASSFSSSGAQYF
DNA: TGCGCCAGCAGCTTTTCCTCCAGCGGGGCACAGTACTTC

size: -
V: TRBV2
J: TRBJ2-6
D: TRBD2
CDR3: CASTLAGGTSGANVLTF
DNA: TGTGCCAGCACCTTAGCGGGCGGGACCTCTGGGGCCAACGTCCTGACTTTC

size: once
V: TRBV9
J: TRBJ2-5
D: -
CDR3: CASSVGQGGETQYF
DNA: TGTGCCAGCAGCGTAGGCCAGGGAGGCGAGACCCAGTACTTC

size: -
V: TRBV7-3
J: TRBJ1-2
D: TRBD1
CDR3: CASSPDGQGLYGYTF
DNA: TGTGCCAGCAGCCCTGACGGACAGGGGCTCTATGGCTACACCTTC

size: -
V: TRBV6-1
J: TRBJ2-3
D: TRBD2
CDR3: CASSGRITDTQYF
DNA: TGTGCCAGCAGCGGGAGGATCACAGATACGCAGTATTTT

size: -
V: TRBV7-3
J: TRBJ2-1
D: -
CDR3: CASSLNPAGSGNEQFF
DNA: TGTGCCAGCAGCTTAAATCCTGCTGGGAGTGGCAATGAGCAGTTCTTC

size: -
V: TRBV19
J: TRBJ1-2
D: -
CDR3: CASQTDLGAGYTF
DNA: TGTGCCAGTCAGACAGACCTAGGGGCTGGCTACACCTTC

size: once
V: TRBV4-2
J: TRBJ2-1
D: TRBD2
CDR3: CASSQEVTAGIGNEQFF
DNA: TGTGCCAGCAGCCAGGAAGTAACAGCGGGGATCGGCAATGAGCAGTTCTTC

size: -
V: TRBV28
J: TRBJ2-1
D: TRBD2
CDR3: CASSPPGGKYNEQFF
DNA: TGTGCCAGCAGCCCCCCGGGGGGAAAGTACAATGAGCAGTTCTTC

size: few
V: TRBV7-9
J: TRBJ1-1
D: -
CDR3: CASSLTGNTEAFF
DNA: TGTGCCAGCAGCTTGACAGGGAACACTGAAGCTTTCTTT

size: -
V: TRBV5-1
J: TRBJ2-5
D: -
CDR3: CASSPDQGLRLEQYF
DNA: TGCGCCAGCAGCCCGGACCAGGGACTGCGGCTGGAGCAGTACTTC

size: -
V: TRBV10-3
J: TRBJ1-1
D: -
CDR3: CAITRAGETEAFF
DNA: TGTGCCATCACGCGGGCAGGGGAGACTGAAGCTTTCTTT

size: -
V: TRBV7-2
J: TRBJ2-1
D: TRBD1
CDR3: CASSLWGQDLSSYNEQFF
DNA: TGTGCCAGCAGCTTATGGGGACAGGATCTGAGCTCCTACAATGAGCAGTTCTTC

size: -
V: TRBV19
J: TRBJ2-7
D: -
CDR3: CASSQPGGNNRYEQYF
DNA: TGTGCCAGTAGTCAACCCGGCGGAAACAACCGCTACGAGCAGTACTTC

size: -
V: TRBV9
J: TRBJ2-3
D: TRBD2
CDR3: CASKGPGTSVTDTQYF
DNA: TGTGCCAGCAAAGGACCCGGGACTAGTGTCACAGATACGCAGTATTTT

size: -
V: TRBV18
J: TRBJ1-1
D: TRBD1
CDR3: CASSLDRVRTEAFF
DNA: TGTGCCAGCTCACTCGACAGGGTTAGGACTGAAGCTTTCTTT

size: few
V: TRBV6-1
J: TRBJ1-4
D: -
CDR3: CASSEYGSTANEKLFF
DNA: TGTGCCAGCAGTGAATACGGGTCCACGGCTAATGAAAAACTGTTTTTT